These 23 T cell receptor beta chains came from one sample sequenced in a study of blood T cell repertoires in COVID-19. The protocol was immunoSEQ multiplex PCR, while the TCRdb copy is restricted to in-frame clones and leaves out a portion. The data contain some 91,000 clones, around nine tenths of them seen just once; the ten biggest clones take up about 1.7%. Sequenced sample: peripheral blood. The receptors originated from a man aged 60 to 75 with acute or convalescent COVID-19.

The J gene is TRBJ1-1, the V gene TRBV7-2; 9 bases match TRBD1. J was trimmed by 1 base and V by 0 bases; bases with no gene match: 6. This CDR3 region has 17 residues. CDR1 and CDR2 from the germline V gene are SGHTA and FQGNSA. Here the CDR3 DNA reads TGTGCCAGCAGCTTAGCGGGGGGGACAGGGAGGAACACTGAAGCTTTCTTT. Amino acid sequence: CASSLAGGTGRNTEAFF.

J is TRBJ1-4 and V is TRBV6-5; TRBD1 agrees at 8 bases. Trimming at V came to 5 bases and at J to 8 bases, leaving 10 bases not matched to a gene. The CDR3 is 15 residues long. In germline, CDR1 is MNHEY, CDR2 SVGAGI. The CDR3 nucleotides read TGTGCCAGCAGTCCTCAGGGGGCGAGAGGCGAAAAACTGTTTTTT. Amino acids: CASSPQGARGEKLFF.

This clone has just one count. The chain combines TRBV2 with TRBJ1-4; tentative D call: TRBD1 (5 bases). The V and J ends lost 4 bases and 7 bases respectively, with 13 bases between them. The CDR3 loop spans 14 amino acids. Per germline, CDR1 SNHLY and CDR2 FYNNEI. CDR3 sequence reads: CASSAGLGREKLFF. As DNA, the CDR3 is TGTGCCAGCAGTGCGGGACTAGGGCGTGAAAAACTGTTTTTT.

The CDR3, as DNA: TGTGCCAGCACGACAGGGCCCCCTCAAAATCAGCCCCAGCATTTT. This sequence encodes CASTTGPPQNQPQHF. V is TRBV28 and J is TRBJ1-5, with TRBD1 matching over 7 bases. The CDR3 runs 15 residues. In germline, CDR1 is MDHEN, CDR2 SYDVKM. Losses at the gene ends were 7 bases for V and 4 bases for J; bases not matched to a gene: 10. Combining the CDR3 with reference TRBV28 and TRBJ1-5 gives the whole variable domain DVKVTQSSRYLVKRTGEKVFLECVQDMDHENMFWYRQDPGLGLRLIYFSYDVKMKEKGDIPEGYSVSREKKERFSLILESASTNQTSMYLCASTTGPPQNQPQHFGDGTRLSIL.

The chain has TRBV7-9 and TRBJ1-6, with D possibly being TRBD1 (6 bases). This CDR3 is built from 17 residues. Trimming cost V 5 bases and J 3 bases, with 17 bases left between them. CDR1 SEHNR and CDR2 FQNEAQ come from the germline V gene (reference sequence). CDR3 nucleotide sequence: TGTGCCAGCAGCGGGTACAGGGAGTGGGACTATAATTCACCCCTCCACTTT. Its protein is CASSGYREWDYNSPLHF.

The CDR3 sequence is CASGRDTTTGYTF. The CDR3 region has the DNA TGCGCCAGCGGAAGGGACACCACCACCGGCTACACCTTC. The chain links TRBV5-1 to TRBJ1-2, with D perhaps TRBD1 (6 bases). Germline V gives CDR1 SGHRS, CDR2 YFSETQ. The V gene lost 7 bases and the J gene lost 8 bases, with 18 bases spanning the gap. The CDR3 spans 13 residues. Drawing the rest from reference TRBV5-1 and TRBJ1-2, the complete variable domain is KAGVTQTPRYLIKTRGQQVTLSCSPISGHRSVSWYQQTPGQGLQFLFEYFSETQRNKGNFPGRFSGRQFSNSRSEMNVSTLELGDSALYLCASGRDTTTGYTFGSGTRLTVV.

The V gene is TRBV11-3, the J gene TRBJ2-1; TRBD1 matches at 12 bases. From germline, CDR1 is SGHNT and CDR2 YENEEA. The CDR3 loop spans 14 amino acids. The junction had 4 bases not matched to a gene; V was cut back by 4 bases and J by 9 bases. The CDR3 spells CASSSGQGAGEQFF. The CDR3 DNA follows: TGTGCCAGCAGCTCGGGACAGGGGGCGGGTGAGCAGTTCTTC.

V is TRBV5-6 and J is TRBJ2-7; 9 bases align to TRBD1. CDR1 SGHDT and CDR2 YYEEEE come from the germline V gene. Trimming cost V 8 bases and J 7 bases; bases outside gene matches: 10. This CDR3 contains 13 residues. CDR3 region: CARGRDRAREQYV. CDR3 DNA: TGTGCCAGGGGTCGGGACAGGGCAAGGGAGCAGTACGTC.

CDR3 protein: CASSSAGPSSGNTIYF. Here the CDR3 DNA reads TGTGCCAGCTCAAGCGCGGGACCGAGCTCTGGAAACACCATATATTTT. The chain carries TRBV18 and TRBJ1-3; perhaps TRBD1 as D (5 bases). The CDR3 runs to 16 residues. The germline V and J ends were trimmed by 5 bases and 0 bases, with 14 bases remaining between them. CDR1 KGHSH and CDR2 LQKENI come from the germline V gene.

This chain joins TRBV4-1 and TRBJ2-3; a weak D match, TRBD2 (6 bases). Germline CDR1 MGHRA, CDR2 YSYEKL. This CDR3 is built from 19 residues. Trimming stripped 3 bases from V and 5 bases from J, with 27 bases between. The CDR3 nucleotides are TGCGCCAGCAGCCAGTCCCCCTCGGGATTGGGCGGGGCGGTAGATACGCAGTATTTT. Amino acids: CASSQSPSGLGGAVDTQYF.

This clone was observed once. This chain connects TRBV12-5 to TRBJ2-7; D may be TRBD2 (5 bases). The germline V gene has CDR1 LGHNT and CDR2 FRNRAP. The CDR3 covers 12 residues. Trimming removed 6 bases at V and 4 bases at J, with 10 bases between. CDR3 loop: CASGPSGYEQYF. CDR3 sequence (DNA): TGTGCTAGTGGCCCGAGCGGATACGAGCAGTACTTC.

This rearrangement joins TRBV3-1 (or the pseudogene TRBV3-2) to TRBJ1-1, with TRBD1 identical over 7 bases. Germline assignment: CDR1 LGHDT and CDR2 YNNKEL (reference sequence). CDR3 length: 15 amino acids. V trimming: 3 bases; J trimming: 0 bases; junction bases outside the gene matches: 4. CDR3 coding DNA: TGTGCCAGCAGCCACGGACAGGCGATGAACACTGAAGCTTTCTTT. This codes for CASSHGQAMNTEAFF.

The V and J genes are TRBV3-1 (or the pseudogene TRBV3-2) and TRBJ2-1; D may be TRBD2 (5 bases). Germline assignment: CDR1 LGHDT and CDR2 YNNKEL (reference sequence). The ends were cut back, 1 base at V and 10 bases at J, with 11 bases in the middle. This CDR3 region has 13 residues. Here the CDR3 reads CASSQGGLPEQFF. The CDR3 DNA is TGTGCCAGCAGCCAAGGCGGGCTCCCGGAGCAGTTCTTC.

The J gene is TRBJ2-1, the V gene TRBV3-1 (or the pseudogene TRBV3-2); D is ambiguous. In germline, CDR1 is LGHDT, CDR2 YNNKEL (reference sequence). This CDR3 has 14 residues. Trimming took off 4 bases at V and 5 bases at J, with 12 bases between the two ends. CDR3 residues: CASSPPGFDNEQFF. In DNA form, the CDR3 reads TGTGCCAGCAGCCCCCCAGGCTTCGACAATGAGCAGTTCTTC.

The chain recombines TRBV2 with TRBJ1-5; 8 bases are a match to TRBD1. In germline, CDR1 is SNHLY, CDR2 FYNNEI. Germline trimming cut 4 bases from V and 5 bases from J; bases unmatched to any gene: 4. The CDR3 covers 14 residues. CDR3 sequence: CASSAGGWDQPQHF. DNA for the CDR3: TGTGCCAGCAGTGCAGGGGGCTGGGATCAGCCCCAGCATTTT. The full variable domain, with the rest looked up from reference TRBV2 and TRBJ1-5, is EPEVTQTPSHQVTQMGQEVILRCVPISNHLYFYWYRQILGQKVEFLVSFYNNEISEKSEIFDDQFSVERPDGSNFTLKIRSTKLEDSAMYFCASSAGGWDQPQHFGDGTRLSIL.

This clone was seen once. The chain has TRBV5-1 and TRBJ1-1, with D uncertain. The V gene's germline CDR1 is SGHRS and CDR2 YFSETQ. This CDR3 contains 14 residues. Trimming took 6 bases from V and 1 from J, leaving 13 bases between them. CDR3 region: CASTTNAGNTEAFF. The CDR3 DNA is TGCGCCAGCACTACGAACGCAGGGAACACTGAAGCTTTCTTT.

The V gene is TRBV5-1, the J gene TRBJ2-5; no reliable D call. This CDR3 is built from 14 residues. V was trimmed by 4 bases and J by 5 bases, leaving 15 bases between them. The germline gives CDR1 SGHRS, CDR2 YFSETQ. This CDR3 is CASSIGSFRETQYF. For the CDR3, the DNA is TGCGCCAGCAGCATTGGTAGTTTTCGGGAGACCCAGTACTTC.

The chain uses TRBV19 and TRBJ1-6; 7 bases agree with TRBD1. V was pared by 9 bases and J by 0 bases, with 5 bases of the junction left unmatched. CDR3 size: 15 residues. Germline-derived CDR1 and CDR2 are LNHDA and SQIVND (reference sequence). The DNA for the CDR3 is TGTGCCAGCAAGACAGGGAGCTCCTATAATTCACCCCTCCACTTT. This encodes CASKTGSSYNSPLHF.

The sample holds one count of this clone. The CDR3 sequence is CASSPKDRDGNSPLHF. The CDR3 DNA reads as TGTGCCAGCAGCCCCAAGGACAGGGATGGTAATTCACCCCTCCACTTT. The rearrangement links TRBV21-1 to TRBJ1-6; TRBD1 is taken as the D call from the table, unchecked against the DNA. TRBV21-1 is deemed a pseudogene. The CDR3 is 16 amino acids.

The CDR3 sequence: CASSVASSTDTQYF. As DNA, the CDR3 is TGTGCCAGCAGCGTAGCCTCGAGCACAGATACGCAGTATTTT. The V and J genes are TRBV9 and TRBJ2-3; D call uncertain. The CDR3 spans 14 residues. CDR1 is SGDLS and CDR2 is YYNGEE in the germline V gene. Trimming took 0 bases from V and 0 from J, leaving 5 bases between them.

The J gene is TRBJ2-2, the V gene TRBV3-1 (or the pseudogene TRBV3-2); 8 bases agree with TRBD2. V shed 4 bases, J shed 3 bases, and the junction held 4 bases outside the gene matches. Germline assignment: CDR1 LGHDT and CDR2 YNNKEL (reference sequence). The CDR3 has 15 residues. CDR3 region: CASSRRGGDTGELFF. CDR3 bases: TGTGCCAGCAGCCGACGGGGGGGCGACACCGGGGAGCTGTTTTTT.

J is TRBJ1-1 and V is TRBV11-1; the D gene is possibly TRBD1 (5 bases). CDR3 length: 14 amino acids. Germline V lookup: CDR1 SGHAT, CDR2 FQDESV (reference sequence). Trimming cost V 5 bases and J 2 bases, with 12 bases left between them. CDR3 DNA sequence: TGTGCCAGCAGCCCGGACAACCCTAACACTGAAGCTTTCTTT. This sequence encodes CASSPDNPNTEAFF.

V is TRBV19 and J is TRBJ1-5, with D maybe TRBD1 (5 bases). V lost 6 bases, J lost 2 bases, and 14 bases lay in between. Looked up from germline, CDR1 is LNHDA and CDR2 is SQIVND (reference sequence). The CDR3 extends over 15 amino acids. The CDR3: CASRTVGGGNQPQHF. As DNA, the CDR3 is TGTGCCAGTAGGACCGTCGGAGGGGGCAATCAGCCCCAGCATTTT.